What follows are 28 T cell receptor beta chains derived from one specimen sequenced in a study of naive and memory T cell subsets. The beta constant-region primer was an equimolar mix of two oligonucleotides covering TRBC1 and TRBC2. Ligated cDNA was amplified by four rounds of PCR with nested alpha and beta constant-region primers and SP2. TCRdb independently ran MiXCR on the UMI-ligation and nested PCR reads; one entry per CDR3 protein. The sample contains roughly 24,000 distinct CDR3 sequences, around 10% of which appear only once. Sequences were obtained from central memory CD8+ T cells from blood. These receptors were collected from a human donor in good health.

This clonotype was counted ten times or more. The J gene is TRBJ2-3, the V gene TRBV6-1, with 9 bases matching TRBD1. The germline gives CDR1 MNHNS, CDR2 SASEGT. The CDR3 covers 17 residues. J gave up 3 bases and V 2 bases, and 9 bases lay outside the gene matches. CDR3 nucleotide sequence: TGTGCCAGCAGTGAAAATCCCGGGACAGGGTCAACAGATACGCAGTATTTT. This sequence encodes CASSENPGTGSTDTQYF.

This clonotype was counted many times. V gene TRBV2 combines with J gene TRBJ1-1; D remains ambiguous. This CDR3 is built from 12 residues. CDR1 is SNHLY, CDR2 FYNNEI, per germline. V was pared by 5 bases and J by 6 bases, with 10 bases between. Written as DNA, the CDR3 is TGTGCCAGCAGTTCAAGCGACCCTGAAGCTTTCTTT. Its protein is CASSSSDPEAFF.

This clonotype was observed at least ten times. J is TRBJ1-1 and V is TRBV6-2 or TRBV6-3; D is perhaps TRBD1 (6 bases). Germline CDR1 reads MNHEY; CDR2 reads SVGEGT. This CDR3 comprises 14 residues. V shed 4 bases and J shed 3 bases, with 12 bases lying between them. The CDR3 is CASSLGGEHTEAFF. The CDR3 DNA is TGTGCCAGCAGTTTGGGGGGCGAGCACACTGAAGCTTTCTTT.

Ten or more counts support this clonotype. The chain carries TRBV12-3 or TRBV12-4 and TRBJ2-1; D gene uncertain. Trimming left V 1 base short and J 8 bases short, with 3 bases between. The length of the CDR3 is 11 residues. The CDR3 DNA sequence: TGTGCCAGCAGTTTAGAGTATGAGCAGTTCTTC. Amino acids: CASSLEYEQFF.

CDR3 DNA: TGCAGCGGATCCGGGACAGGTGGTTACGAGCAGTACTTC. Its translation is CSGSGTGGYEQYF. This chain connects TRBV29-1 to TRBJ2-7, with TRBD1 matching 8 bases. This CDR3 comprises 13 residues. CDR1 SQVTM and CDR2 ANQGSEA come from the germline V gene. The J segment lost 4 bases and the V segment lost 7 bases, leaving 9 bases of the junction unmatched.

This clonotype was observed a few times. V and J are TRBV7-8 and TRBJ1-4; D is uncertain. Trimming took 4 bases from V and 2 from J, leaving 20 bases between them. In germline, CDR1 is SGHVS, CDR2 FQNEAQ. This CDR3 spans 18 amino acids. The CDR3 nucleotides are TGTGCCAGCAGCTCCGTTACTTTCGGGGATCTCACTAATGAAAAACTGTTTTTT. Protein: CASSSVTFGDLTNEKLFF.

This chain links TRBV6-1 with TRBJ2-5, with D unresolved. The CDR3 extends over 14 amino acids. Trimming took off 0 bases at V and 5 bases at J, with 10 bases between the two ends. The germline V gene has CDR1 MNHNS and CDR2 SASEGT. CDR3 amino acids: CASSEAVGWETQYF. The CDR3 coding sequence is TGTGCCAGCAGTGAAGCGGTTGGTTGGGAGACCCAGTACTTC.

J is TRBJ1-1 and V is TRBV28; D perhaps matches TRBD1 (5 bases). The CDR3 is 14 amino acids. Germline-derived CDR1 and CDR2 are MDHEN and SYDVKM. V lost 3 bases, J lost 5 bases, and 13 bases lay in between. The CDR3 DNA follows: TGTGCCAGCAGTTTGACCATGGGACGGACTGAAGCTTTCTTT. Amino acid sequence: CASSLTMGRTEAFF.

This sequence joins TRBV9 and TRBJ2-1, with D tentatively TRBD1 (6 bases). V was cut by 3 bases and J by 9 bases, with 16 bases left in between. The V gene's germline CDR1 is SGDLS and CDR2 YYNGEE. This CDR3 is 14 amino acids long. The CDR3 DNA reads TGTGCCAGCAGCGCCCCCGCCGGCAGGGGTGAGCAGTTCTTC. Translating gives CASSAPAGRGEQFF.

This clonotype was seen many times. V usage is TRBV4-1 and J usage is TRBJ2-1; no clear D gene. The length of the CDR3 is 15 residues. Trimming shortened V by 3 bases and J by 0 bases, and 9 bases separated the two germline ends. Germline CDR1 MGHRA, CDR2 YSYEKL. CDR3 residues: CASSQDRSSYNEQFF. The DNA for the CDR3 is TGCGCCAGCAGCCAGGATAGAAGCTCCTACAATGAGCAGTTCTTC.

This clonotype has ten or more counts. V gene TRBV5-4 combines with J gene TRBJ2-1; a weak D match, TRBD2 (5 bases). Trimming took off 4 bases at V and 1 base at J, with 12 bases between the two ends. Looked up from germline, CDR1 is SGHNT and CDR2 is YYREEE (reference sequence). The CDR3 runs to 15 residues. CDR3 nucleotides: TGTGCCAGCAGCCCAGACTACCTGTCCTACAATGAGCAGTTCTTC. Protein product: CASSPDYLSYNEQFF.

This clonotype came up a few times. The V gene is TRBV14, the J gene TRBJ1-1; D call uncertain. Trimming pared 0 bases from V and 8 bases from J, leaving 13 bases between. Per the germline V gene, CDR1 is SGHDN and CDR2 is FVKESK. The CDR3 consists of 14 residues. CDR3 coding DNA: TGTGCCAGCAGCCAAGAAATAGACGATGCGGAAGCTTTCTTT. Translating it yields CASSQEIDDAEAFF.

This sequence joins TRBV27 and TRBJ1-2; 10 bases map to TRBD1. V dropped 6 bases and J dropped 4; count of bases not matched to a gene: 5. The CDR3 totals 14 residues. Germline V gives CDR1 MNHEY, CDR2 SMNVEV (reference sequence). The CDR3 here is CASRPGQGLYGYTF. CDR3 sequence (DNA): TGTGCCAGCAGACCGGGACAGGGGCTCTATGGCTACACCTTC.

This clonotype was seen a few times. The gene calls are TRBV20-1 and TRBJ2-1; 8 bases fit TRBD1. Germline CDR1 DFQATT, CDR2 SNEGSKA (reference sequence). The V and J ends lost 4 bases and 2 bases, in that order; junction bases with no gene match: 4. This CDR3 comprises 14 residues. The CDR3 region is CSATDREPYNEQFF. CDR3 bases: TGCAGTGCTACGGACAGGGAACCCTACAATGAGCAGTTCTTC.

This clonotype has just one count. This chain uses TRBV28 with TRBJ2-1; 13 bases map to TRBD2. J was trimmed by 5 bases and V by 5 bases; bases with no gene match: 6. Germline V CDR1 and CDR2: MDHEN, SYDVKM. The CDR3 is 16 residues long. The CDR3 sequence is CASSGRTSGRDNEQFF. The DNA of the CDR3 is TGTGCCAGCAGTGGACGGACTAGCGGGAGAGACAATGAGCAGTTCTTC.

This clonotype is medium-sized in the sample. This sequence joins TRBV6-5 and TRBJ2-2; D not resolved. CDR3 size: 16 residues. The V gene's germline CDR1 is MNHEY and CDR2 SVGAGI. V lost 0 bases to trimming and J lost 2 bases, with 10 bases between them. The CDR3 spells CASSYSMGPNTGELFF. The CDR3 DNA follows: TGTGCCAGCAGTTACTCGATGGGCCCAAACACCGGGGAGCTGTTTTTT.

This clonotype was counted many times. The chain has TRBV7-9 and TRBJ2-5; 8 nucleotides line up with TRBD2. Unmatched junction bases numbered 5, after V lost 1 base and J lost 4 bases. Germline loops: CDR1 SEHNR, CDR2 FQNEAQ (reference sequence). This CDR3 has 15 residues. The CDR3 region is CASSLVGSGGETQYF. DNA of the CDR3: TGTGCCAGCAGCTTAGTCGGGAGCGGGGGAGAGACCCAGTACTTC.

CDR3 sequence: CASSLSERLATDTQYF. In DNA, the CDR3 is TGTGCCAGCAGTTTATCCGAGCGACTAGCGACAGATACGCAGTATTTT. The chain carries TRBV27 and TRBJ2-3; TRBD2 matches 8 bases. The CDR3 length is 16 residues. With 0 bases clipped from V and 3 bases from J, the junction kept 5 bases outside the gene matches. The germline gives CDR1 MNHEY, CDR2 SMNVEV (reference sequence).

CDR3 in DNA: TGTGCCAGCAGTGAATTGGAGGGTTTTAGCACTGAAGCTTTCTTT. This sequence encodes CASSELEGFSTEAFF. The J gene is TRBJ1-1, the V gene TRBV25-1; D gene uncertain. The V gene lost 1 base and the J gene lost 4 bases, with 13 bases spanning the gap. Per germline, CDR1 MGHDK and CDR2 SYGVNS. The CDR3 runs 15 residues.

V is TRBV2 and J is TRBJ2-1; 7 nucleotides align to TRBD2. This CDR3 has 15 amino acids. V trimming: 5 bases; J trimming: 0 bases; junction bases outside the gene matches: 4. CDR1 is SNHLY and CDR2 is FYNNEI in the germline V gene. CDR3 sequence: CASSRGRTSYNEQFF. The CDR3 DNA reads TGTGCCAGCAGTCGCGGGAGAACCTCCTACAATGAGCAGTTCTTC.

This clonotype was seen more than once but under ten times. The chain links TRBV7-2 to TRBJ2-1; 8 nucleotides match TRBD2. Germline-derived CDR1 and CDR2 are SGHTA and FQGNSA. This CDR3 is built from 16 residues. The ends lost 5 bases at V and 4 bases at J; junction bases unmatched: 10. CDR3 nucleotide sequence: TGTGCCAGCAGCCCAGTAAGCGGGAGTGGGTACAATGAGCAGTTCTTC. Residues: CASSPVSGSGYNEQFF. Combining the CDR3 with reference TRBV7-2 and TRBJ2-1 gives the whole variable domain GAGVSQSPSNKVTEKGKDVELRCDPISGHTALYWYRQSLGQGLEFLIYFQGNSAPDKSGLPSDRFSAERTGGSVSTLTIQRTQQEDSAVYLCASSPVSGSGYNEQFFGPGTRLTVL.

This clonotype is medium-sized. This chain joins TRBV27 and TRBJ2-6; 8 positions agree with TRBD1. Per the germline V gene, CDR1 is MNHEY and CDR2 is SMNVEV (reference sequence). Trimming removed 2 bases from V and 4 bases from J; junction bases left unmatched: 10. CDR3 length: 18 residues. The CDR3 DNA is TGTGCCAGCAGTTTAACTGAGCAGGGGGCCAGCGGGGCCAACGTCCTGACTTTC. It translates to CASSLTEQGASGANVLTF.

This clonotype has a handful of counts. The chain links TRBV7-9 to TRBJ2-5; TRBD1 aligns across 9 bases. Germline assignment: CDR1 SEHNR and CDR2 FQNEAQ (reference sequence). The CDR3 spans 14 residues. The trim removed 6 bases at V and 0 bases at J, leaving 2 bases unmatched. The CDR3 coding sequence is TGTGCCAGCAGGGACAGGGGATACCAAGAGACCCAGTACTTC. Its translation is CASRDRGYQETQYF.

The chain joins TRBV12-3 or TRBV12-4 to TRBJ2-1; D uncertain. The germline V and J ends were trimmed by 3 bases and 8 bases, with 11 bases remaining between them. The CDR3 runs 13 residues. DNA of the CDR3: TGTGCCAGCAGTTTTTCGGTTAACGATGAGCAGTTCTTC. Its protein is CASSFSVNDEQFF.

This clonotype was seen a few times. The V call is TRBV6-2 or TRBV6-3, the J call TRBJ2-1; D unclear. This CDR3 region has 16 residues. Trimming took 7 bases from V and 8 from J, leaving 24 bases between them. Germline V CDR1 and CDR2: MNHEY, SVGEGT. The CDR3 spells CASTPKVLVGWDEQFF. CDR3 coding DNA: TGTGCCAGCACCCCAAAGGTGCTCGTGGGTTGGGATGAGCAGTTCTTC.

The chain uses TRBV2 and TRBJ2-3, with 7 positions matching TRBD2. V gave up 2 bases and J gave up 0 bases; unmatched junction bases: 20. The germline gives CDR1 SNHLY, CDR2 FYNNEI. CDR3 length: 21 amino acids. CDR3 loop: CASSELATKSGWGGSTDTQYF. CDR3 nucleotides: TGTGCCAGCAGTGAATTAGCGACAAAAAGCGGATGGGGGGGGAGCACAGATACGCAGTATTTT.

Ten or more counts support this clonotype. The gene calls are TRBV20-1 and TRBJ1-4, with TRBD1 matching over 8 bases. CDR3 size: 16 residues. Unmatched junction bases numbered 9, after V lost 0 bases and J lost 6 bases. Per germline, CDR1 DFQATT and CDR2 SNEGSKA (reference sequence). Here the CDR3 reads CSARDPDRAVYEKLFF. The CDR3, as DNA: TGCAGTGCTAGAGACCCGGACAGGGCCGTATATGAAAAACTGTTTTTT.

This clonotype was seen only a few times. The chain uses TRBV6-1 and TRBJ2-1; the match to TRBD2 covers 12 bases. J lost 7 bases, V lost 6 bases, and 7 bases had no gene match. The germline V gene has CDR1 MNHNS and CDR2 SASEGT. This CDR3 has 15 residues. CDR3 sequence reads: CASSLTSGSSNEQFF. The CDR3 bases are TGTGCCAGCAGCTTGACTAGCGGGAGTTCGAATGAGCAGTTCTTC.